A single sample gave rise to the 7 T cell receptor beta chains below, sequenced in a study of CD8 T cells in ankylosing spondylitis (dated by TCRdb to the late 2010s). Overall study results and their limits: A TCR beta motif of several highly homologous amino acid variants appeared characteristic of blood from ankylosing spondylitis patients.

The library relied on 5' RACE. Sequenced on an Illumina HiSeq 2500. The public reads were quality trimmed at Q25 with fastp and then assembled into clones with MiXCR by TCRdb, keeping productive beta chains. Rows with one shared CDR3 protein collapse into an entry with the most common genes and DNA. The sample yields roughly 350,000 distinct CDR3 sequences; 7.5% to 9% were counted once. The ten biggest clones cover roughly 14% of the sample. Antigen specificity for these receptors is unknown. Sequences were obtained from blood, either unsorted or a sorted T cell fraction (not recorded which). The receptors stem from a male donor with ankylosing spondylitis.

V is TRBV23-1 and J is TRBJ2-7; D is perhaps TRBD1 (5 bases). TRBV23-1 is recorded as an ORF, its role being uncertain. The CDR3 covers 15 residues. V lost 1 base and J 6 bases, leaving 16 bases between the germline ends. DNA for the CDR3: TGCGCCAGCAGTCAATATCGCCCACTCAGGGTCGAGCAGTACTTC. Residues: CASSQYRPLRVEQYF.

This clonotype came up once. The chain combines TRBV20-1 with TRBJ2-1, with D tentatively TRBD2 (6 bases). The CDR3 is 18 residues long. Germline-derived CDR1 and CDR2 are DFQATT and SNEGSKA (reference sequence). The CDR3 region is CRAHPPSVSILSYNEQFF. The CDR3 coding sequence is TGCAGGGCCCACCCTCCTAGCGTCTCGATCCTTTCCTACAATGAGCAGTTCTTC.

This clonotype was found a few times. The chain employs TRBV29-1 and TRBJ2-1; D is unclear. Germline V gives CDR1 SQVTM, CDR2 ANQGSEA. Trimming removed 7 bases from V and 13 bases from J, with 20 bases in between. The CDR3 has 12 amino acids. This CDR3 is CSATLYDGEQFF. CDR3 nucleotides: TGCAGCGCCACACTTTATGACGGAGAACAGTTCTTC.

Worth noting for this clonotype: A much larger clone differs by one base, so this may be a read error. This CDR3 is CASSPGLAGLLITGELFF. For the CDR3, the DNA is TGTGCCAGCAGCCCCGGCCTAGCGGGACTCCTTATCACCGGGGAGCTGTTTTTT. This rearrangement joins TRBV14 to TRBJ2-2; TRBD2 matches 9 bases. Trimming cost V 4 bases and J 4 bases; bases outside gene matches: 13. Germline V CDR1 and CDR2: SGHDN, FVKESK. The CDR3 has 18 amino acids.

A few counts support this clonotype. The chain employs TRBV7-9 and TRBJ2-5, with D tentatively TRBD1 (5 bases). The germline V gene has CDR1 SEHNR and CDR2 FQNEAQ (reference sequence). The ends were cut back, 5 bases at V and 5 bases at J, with 9 bases in the middle. This CDR3 comprises 12 residues. The CDR3 spells CASSTQVETQYF. The CDR3 bases are TGTGCCAGCAGCACACAGGTGGAGACCCAGTACTTC.

This chain uses TRBV7-2 with TRBJ2-3; D gene ambiguous. Per the germline V gene, CDR1 is SGHTA and CDR2 is FQGNSA. The ends were cut back, 4 bases at V and 8 bases at J, with 13 bases in the middle. The CDR3 is 13 residues long. CDR3 loop: CASSSTALGTQYF. CDR3 sequence (DNA): TGTGCCAGCAGCTCTACCGCCCTAGGTACGCAGTATTTT.

The rearrangement links TRBV5-1 to TRBJ2-7, with TRBD2 identical over 8 bases. After removal of 7 bases from V and 6 bases from J, the junction contained 9 bases not matched to a gene. This CDR3 is built from 13 residues. Per the germline V gene, CDR1 is SGHRS and CDR2 is YFSETQ. As DNA, the CDR3 is TGCGCCAGCCGGGAGGGGGATAACTCCGAGCAGTACTTC. This translates into CASREGDNSEQYF. Using reference TRBV5-1 and TRBJ2-7 for the parts outside the CDR3, the full variable domain is KAGVTQTPRYLIKTRGQQVTLSCSPISGHRSVSWYQQTPGQGLQFLFEYFSETQRNKGNFPGRFSGRQFSNSRSEMNVSTLELGDSALYLCASREGDNSEQYFGPGTRLTVT.